A single sample is the source of the 21 T cell receptor beta chains below, sequenced in a study of spatial heterogeneity in lung cancer (dated by TCRdb to between 2017 and 2020). The intended sense of this specimen's time point label: sample taken at primary tumor resection. The method was 5' RACE. The instrument given in TCRdb is NextSeq 500. In TCRdb, the public reads were trimmed at Q25 with fastp and aligned with MiXCR, with productive beta chains retained. Rows are combined by CDR3 protein, so each entry shows the most common genes and DNA. A total of some 21,000 distinct CDR3 sequences appear in this sample, under 8% of them only once. About 9.4% of the sample is in the top ten clones. For these TCRs, the target antigens are not known. Broad study findings and their caveats: The tumor nonsynonymous mutation count correlated with the number of expanded intratumoral alpha and beta TCRs.

Sequencing was performed on lung tumor tissue, taken at surgery. The receptors were gathered from a male donor with early-stage non-small cell lung cancer.

There are many counts of this clonotype. The gene calls are TRBV19 and TRBJ2-5; possibly TRBD1 or TRBD2 for D (5 bases each). The CDR3 has 15 amino acids. Germline loops: CDR1 LNHDA, CDR2 SQIVND (reference sequence). The V end lost 6 bases, the J end lost 5 bases, and 19 bases lay between the germline ends. For the CDR3, the DNA is TGTGCCAGTAGGACGGGGACCAAGGCCAGGGAGACCCAGTACTTC. This sequence encodes CASRTGTKARETQYF. The whole variable domain, filled in from reference TRBV19 and TRBJ2-5, reads DGGITQSPKYLFRKEGQNVTLSCEQNLNHDAMYWYRQDPGQGLRLIYYSQIVNDFQKGDIAEGYSVSREKKESFPLTVTSAQKNPTAFYLCASRTGTKARETQYFGPGTRLLVL.

There are a few counts of this clonotype. The J gene is TRBJ1-5, the V gene TRBV6-2 or TRBV6-3, with D tentatively TRBD1 (6 bases). Trimming cost V 6 bases and J 9 bases, with 21 bases left between them. Germline lookup yields CDR1 MNHEY and CDR2 SVGEGT. This CDR3 spans 15 amino acids. The CDR3 protein is CASSPLGGVGGPQHF. The CDR3, as DNA: TGTGCCAGCAGCCCCCTAGGGGGGGTTGGAGGGCCCCAGCATTTT.

Within the sample, this clonotype is medium-sized. The gene calls are TRBV11-1 and TRBJ2-3, with D tentatively TRBD1 (6 bases). The CDR3 covers 11 residues. CDR1 and CDR2 from the germline V gene are SGHAT and FQDESV (reference sequence). Trimming pared 8 bases from V and 5 bases from J, leaving 8 bases between. CDR3 sequence (DNA): TGTGCCAGCCGGGACAAAGATACGCAGTATTTT. Amino acids: CASRDKDTQYF.

J is TRBJ2-2 and V is TRBV7-2, with 12 bases lining up with TRBD2. This CDR3 is built from 16 residues. J lost 1 base, V lost 6 bases, and 3 bases had no gene match. The V gene's germline CDR1 is SGHTA and CDR2 FQGNSA. CDR3: CASRLAGGVNTGELFF. CDR3 nucleotide sequence: TGTGCCAGCAGGCTAGCGGGAGGGGTGAACACCGGGGAGCTGTTTTTT.

As to this clonotype: A much larger clone lies one base from this, so it may be a read error. The chain combines TRBV6-5 with TRBJ2-7; D is uncertain. Germline CDR1 and CDR2: MNHEY and SVGAGI. Trimming removed 4 bases at V and 11 bases at J, with 15 bases between. The CDR3 loop spans 12 amino acids. Written as DNA, the CDR3 is TGTGCCAGCAGTTTCCCCAAGGGCAGGAAGTACTTC. It is translated as CASSFPKGRKYF.

This clonotype appeared many times. The chain carries TRBV2 and TRBJ1-2; D remains unclear. CDR1 is SNHLY and CDR2 is FYNNEI in the germline V gene. The CDR3 loop spans 11 amino acids. Trimming cost V 0 bases and J 14 bases, with 10 bases left between them. CDR3 sequence reads: CASSEALRDTF. As DNA, the CDR3 is TGTGCCAGCAGTGAAGCACTCCGGGATACCTTC.

Many counts were recorded for this clonotype. CDR3 nucleotide sequence: TGCGCCAGCAGCCCCGACAGGGCAATTACAAACACTGAAGCTTTCTTT. The encoded protein is CASSPDRAITNTEAFF. The chain uses TRBV5-1 and TRBJ1-1, with 7 bases matching TRBD1. The CDR3 runs 16 residues. Per the germline V gene, CDR1 is SGHRS and CDR2 is YFSETQ. With 4 bases clipped from V and 2 bases from J, the junction kept 11 bases outside the gene matches.

This clonotype was detected a few times. The gene calls are TRBV5-1 and TRBJ2-1; D is uncertain. Germline V gives CDR1 SGHRS, CDR2 YFSETQ. The V gene lost 0 bases and the J gene lost 7 bases, with 8 bases spanning the gap. This CDR3 has 13 residues. The chain's CDR3 is CASSLVITNEQFF. The DNA for the CDR3 is TGCGCCAGCAGCTTGGTCATAACGAATGAGCAGTTCTTC.

CDR3 amino acids: CASSLLGIGETQYF. The CDR3 bases are TGTGCCAGCAGCCTCCTAGGGATCGGGGAGACCCAGTACTTC. The chain joins TRBV14 to TRBJ2-5; D is unresolved. CDR3 length equals 14 residues. Germline CDR1 and CDR2: SGHDN and FVKESK. Trimming left V 4 bases short and J 5 bases short, with 14 bases between.

In its sample, this clonotype was seen many times. J is TRBJ2-7 and V is TRBV11-2; no clear D. CDR3 length: 11 amino acids. V lost 3 bases to trimming and J lost 7 bases, with 7 bases between them. CDR1 SGHAT and CDR2 FQNNGV come from the germline V gene. In DNA, the CDR3 is TGTGCCAGCAGCTTTGGCCGGGAGCAGTACTTC. Translated: CASSFGREQYF. The variable domain in full, with the rest retrieved from reference TRBV11-2 and TRBJ2-7, is EAGVAQSPRYKIIEKRQSVAFWCNPISGHATLYWYQQILGQGPKLLIQFQNNGVVDDSQLPKDRFSAERLKGVDSTLKIQPAKLEDSAVYLCASSFGREQYFGPGTRLTVT.

This clonotype was observed a few times. The rearrangement uses TRBV13 and TRBJ2-1; TRBD2 matches 11 bases. Germline V lookup: CDR1 PRHDT, CDR2 FYEKMQ (reference sequence). The CDR3 contains 15 residues. V was clipped by 2 bases and J by 4 bases; unmatched bases: 1. CDR3 in amino acids: CASSLRLAGYNEQFF. The CDR3 region has the DNA TGTGCCAGCAGCTTAAGACTAGCGGGGTACAATGAGCAGTTCTTC. The whole variable domain, remainder taken from reference TRBV13 and TRBJ2-1, is AAGVIQSPRHLIKEKRETATLKCYPIPRHDTVYWYQQGPGQDPQFLISFYEKMQSDKGSIPDRFSAQQFSDYHSELNMSSLELGDSALYFCASSLRLAGYNEQFFGPGTRLTVL.

This clonotype was counted ten times or more. As DNA, the CDR3 is TGTGCCAGCATGGCTATTACCCATAGCTCTGGGGCCAACGTCCTGACTTTC. This codes for CASMAITHSSGANVLTF. V and J are TRBV2 and TRBJ2-6, with D unclear. The ends were cut back, 7 bases at V and 0 bases at J, with 16 bases in the middle. Germline V gene data show CDR1 as SNHLY and CDR2 as FYNNEI. The CDR3 sequence is 17 residues long.

This clonotype appeared many times. The genes are TRBV5-1 and TRBJ2-3; D uncertain. CDR3 length: 8 amino acids. CDR1 and CDR2 (germline): SGHRS, YFSETQ. V lost 8 bases to trimming and J lost 14 bases, with 9 bases between them. CDR3 DNA sequence: TGCGCCAGTGATCTTCTGTATTTT. This translates into CASDLLYF.

This clonotype was observed many times. This chain joins TRBV3-1 and TRBJ1-2; D is unresolved. CDR1 and CDR2 (germline): LGHDT, YNNKEL (reference sequence). The V end lost 2 bases, the J end lost 3 bases, and 7 bases lay between the germline ends. The CDR3 has 13 residues. The CDR3 DNA is TGTGCCAGCAGCCAAACGAGCCACTATGGCTACACCTTC. Its protein is CASSQTSHYGYTF.

This clonotype was picked up many times. The chain recombines TRBV20-1 with TRBJ2-3; tentative D call: TRBD2 (5 bases). CDR1 and CDR2 (germline): DFQATT, SNEGSKA (reference sequence). The CDR3 loop spans 12 amino acids. The CDR3 DNA follows: TGCATCCCCGGACGGGGAACAGATACGCAGTATTTT. It is translated as CIPGRGTDTQYF.

The chain employs TRBV10-2 and TRBJ1-6; D not resolved. CDR1 and CDR2 (germline): WSHSY, SAAADI. V was trimmed by 2 bases and J by 7 bases, leaving 6 bases between them. The CDR3 totals 13 residues. The CDR3 sequence: CASSEGWNSPLHF. The CDR3 nucleotides are TGCGCCAGCAGTGAGGGTTGGAATTCACCCCTCCACTTT.

This clonotype was detected ten times or more. The genes are TRBV6-6 and TRBJ2-7; a possible D gene is TRBD1 (5 bases). Trimming pared 5 bases from V and 4 bases from J, leaving 9 bases between. The CDR3 totals 12 residues. In germline, CDR1 is MNHNY, CDR2 SVGAGI (reference sequence). The CDR3 bases are TGTGCCAGCAGTACGACAGAATACGAGCAGTACTTC. Translation: CASSTTEYEQYF.

There are many counts of this clonotype. The chain has TRBV2 and TRBJ1-6; tentative D call: TRBD1 (5 bases). Germline CDR1 SNHLY, CDR2 FYNNEI. V was trimmed by 3 bases and J by 7 bases, leaving 16 bases between them. The length of the CDR3 is 16 residues. This CDR3 reads CASSDAGTWKNSPLHF. The CDR3 bases are TGTGCCAGCAGTGACGCGGGGACGTGGAAGAATTCACCCCTCCACTTT.

The chain joins TRBV6-2 or TRBV6-3 to TRBJ1-5; TRBD1 aligns across 9 bases. This CDR3 spans 13 amino acids. The germline gives CDR1 MNHEY, CDR2 SVGEGT. The V segment lost 6 bases and the J segment 5 bases; nucleotides outside the gene matches: 2. CDR3 in DNA: TGTGCCAGCAGAGGACAGGGGTATCAGCCCCAGCATTTT. This codes for CASRGQGYQPQHF.

In its sample, this clonotype was seen many times. The V gene is TRBV6-1, the J gene TRBJ2-7; 9 nucleotides align to TRBD2. Germline V gene sequence: CDR1 MNHNS, CDR2 SASEGT. The CDR3 totals 18 residues. V gave up 4 bases and J gave up 1 base; unmatched junction bases: 14. The CDR3 sequence is CASSVTLASGTGSYEQYF. The DNA for the CDR3 is TGTGCCAGCAGTGTAACTTTGGCTAGCGGGACCGGATCCTACGAGCAGTACTTC.

At least ten counts were recorded for this clonotype. This chain joins TRBV6-1 and TRBJ1-5; 7 positions match TRBD1. The J segment lost 6 bases and the V segment lost 6 bases, leaving 11 bases of the junction unmatched. The CDR3 is 15 amino acids. Germline loops: CDR1 MNHNS, CDR2 SASEGT. In DNA, the CDR3 is TGTGCCAGCAGCTCCCTCAGGGGGTCCGGTCAGCCCCAGCATTTT. Its translation: CASSSLRGSGQPQHF.